The 25 T cell receptor beta chains below were found in one sample sequenced in a study of blood T cell repertoires in COVID-19. Method: immunoSEQ multiplex PCR; TCRdb's copy keeps in-frame clones and lacks some. The table has 100,000 to 150,000 clones, 84% seen once. The specimen sequenced was PBMCs or T cells enriched from blood (not recorded which). These receptors were taken from a man between 35 and 55 years old with acute COVID-19.

This chain links TRBV12-3 or TRBV12-4 with TRBJ2-5; possibly TRBD1 for D (5 bases). This CDR3 region has 11 residues. Trimming took 2 bases from V and 7 from J, leaving 5 bases between them. CDR3 residues: CASSLQGTQYF. CDR3 nucleotides: TGTGCCAGCAGTTTACAGGGGACCCAGTACTTC.

The chain carries TRBV9 and TRBJ2-3; TRBD2 might be the D (6 bases). This CDR3 has 13 residues. CDR1 SGDLS and CDR2 YYNGEE come from the germline V gene. The V end was cut by 2 bases, the J end by 5 bases, with 9 bases between. CDR3: CASSVGGRDTQYF. Here the CDR3 DNA reads TGTGCCAGCAGCGTGGGGGGACGAGATACGCAGTATTTT. The variable domain in full, completed from reference TRBV9 and TRBJ2-3, reads DSGVTQTPKHLITATGQRVTLRCSPRSGDLSVYWYQQSLDQGLQFLIQYYNGEERAKGNILERFSAQQFPDLHSELNLSSLELGDSALYFCASSVGGRDTQYFGPGTRLTVL.

This chain uses TRBV7-3 with TRBJ2-5; D may be TRBD1 (6 bases). V lost 5 bases to trimming and J lost 7 bases, with 14 bases between them. Germline V gives CDR1 SGHTA, CDR2 FQGTGA. There are 13 residues in the CDR3. This CDR3 reads CASSAPQGGTQYF. The CDR3 region has the DNA TGTGCCAGCAGCGCCCCCCAAGGGGGGACCCAGTACTTC.

The chain joins TRBV14 to TRBJ2-3; D possibly corresponds to TRBD2 (5 bases). The ends were cut back, 4 bases at V and 4 bases at J, with 18 bases in the middle. The germline V gene encodes CDR1 SGHDN and CDR2 FVKESK. The CDR3 totals 16 residues. The CDR3 protein is CASSPFAGLLADTQYF. The DNA for the CDR3 is TGTGCCAGCAGCCCGTTCGCAGGACTCCTGGCAGATACGCAGTATTTT.

The V call is TRBV4-2, the J call TRBJ2-5, with TRBD2 as a possible D gene (6 bases). Germline values: CDR1 LGHNA, CDR2 YNFKEQ. V lost 4 bases to trimming and J lost 4 bases, with 13 bases between them. This CDR3 is built from 14 residues. The CDR3 protein is CASSPPGRGETQYF. The DNA of the CDR3 is TGTGCCAGCAGCCCCCCAGGGCGGGGAGAGACCCAGTACTTC.

This chain links TRBV6-1 with TRBJ2-7; TRBD1 might be the D (5 bases). CDR3 length: 15 residues. Per germline, CDR1 MNHNS and CDR2 SASEGT. The V end lost 1 base, the J end lost 0 bases, and 10 bases lay between the germline ends. This CDR3 reads CASSEVLDNSYEQYF. Here the CDR3 DNA reads TGTGCCAGCAGTGAAGTTCTGGACAACTCCTACGAGCAGTACTTC.

CDR3 sequence (DNA): TGTGCCAGCAGTGAGGTACAGGGGGAAAACACTGAAGCTTTCTTT. Its translation is CASSEVQGENTEAFF. This chain connects TRBV25-1 to TRBJ1-1, with 8 bases fitting TRBD1. V was pared by 3 bases and J by 2 bases, with 5 bases of the junction left unmatched. The CDR3 covers 15 residues. Germline assignment: CDR1 MGHDK and CDR2 SYGVNS.

The chain recombines TRBV2 with TRBJ1-1, with TRBD1 matching 10 bases. Germline V gene data show CDR1 as SNHLY and CDR2 as FYNNEI. CDR3 length: 13 residues. The ends lost 7 bases at V and 4 bases at J; junction bases unmatched: 3. The CDR3 bases are TGTGCCAGCACTGGACAGGGGGTCACTGAAGCTTTCTTT. It is translated as CASTGQGVTEAFF.

The chain carries TRBV24-1 and TRBJ2-3, with 8 bases lining up with TRBD1. The V gene end was trimmed by 9 bases and the J gene end by 1 base; junction bases not matched to a gene: 5. This CDR3 comprises 14 residues. Germline V gene lookup returns CDR1 KGHDR and CDR2 SFDVKD. CDR3 sequence: CATGPGQGTDTQYF. CDR3 nucleotide sequence: TGTGCCACCGGACCGGGACAGGGCACAGATACGCAGTATTTT.

The chain has TRBV19 and TRBJ1-1; D uncertain. Trimming took 5 bases from V and 4 from J, leaving 11 bases between them. Germline loops: CDR1 LNHDA, CDR2 SQIVND (reference sequence). This CDR3 is built from 13 residues. CDR3 in DNA: TGTGCCAGTAGTCTTGTCTCGGGCACTGAAGCTTTCTTT. Residues: CASSLVSGTEAFF.

This chain links TRBV7-2 with TRBJ2-7; tentative D call: TRBD1 (6 bases). Trimming removed 4 bases at V and 2 bases at J, with 12 bases between. CDR3 length: 14 amino acids. Per germline, CDR1 SGHTA and CDR2 FQGNSA. The CDR3 protein is CASSSGTQAYEQYF. The DNA of the CDR3 is TGTGCCAGCAGCTCCGGGACACAGGCCTACGAGCAGTACTTC. Together with reference TRBV7-2 and TRBJ2-7, the CDR3 gives the full variable domain: GAGVSQSPSNKVTEKGKDVELRCDPISGHTALYWYRQSLGQGLEFLIYFQGNSAPDKSGLPSDRFSAERTGGSVSTLTIQRTQQEDSAVYLCASSSGTQAYEQYFGPGTRLTVT.

The V and J genes are TRBV10-3 and TRBJ2-2; the match to TRBD2 covers 13 bases. The junction had 4 bases not matched to a gene; V was cut back by 4 bases and J by 5 bases. Germline CDR1 ENHRY, CDR2 SYGVKD. The CDR3 consists of 16 residues. The CDR3, as DNA: TGTGCCATCAGTGGGACTAGCGGGAGAACGACCGGGGAGCTGTTTTTT. Its protein is CAISGTSGRTTGELFF.

The chain has TRBV30 and TRBJ1-6; unclear D gene. Looked up from germline, CDR1 is GTSNPN and CDR2 is SVGIG (reference sequence). The V end lost 0 bases, the J end lost 9 bases, and 12 bases lay between the germline ends. CDR3 size: 14 residues. The chain's CDR3 is CAWSVTPRGSPLHF. DNA of the CDR3: TGTGCCTGGAGTGTTACTCCCCGGGGTTCACCCCTCCACTTT.

This clone was found once. V and J are TRBV18 and TRBJ2-3; 10 positions match TRBD2. The CDR3 is made up of 16 amino acids. Losses at the gene ends were 2 bases for V and 0 bases for J; bases not matched to a gene: 2. Germline V CDR1 and CDR2: KGHSH, LQKENI. The CDR3 bases are TGTGCCAGCTCACCAGTGACTAGCGGGAGCACAGATACGCAGTATTTT. Translated, it gives CASSPVTSGSTDTQYF.

This clone has just a few counts. The rearrangement joins TRBV27 to TRBJ2-7, with a tentative D call TRBD1 (6 bases). V was clipped by 4 bases and J by 6 bases, with 16 bases between them. Germline V CDR1 and CDR2: MNHEY, SMNVEV (reference sequence). This CDR3 region has 14 residues. DNA for the CDR3: TGTGCCAGCAGTTATGGGGGCGTAGGGGCCGAGCAGTACTTC. It encodes CASSYGGVGAEQYF.

This rearrangement joins TRBV19 to TRBJ2-1; the D gene is possibly TRBD1 (5 bases). This CDR3 region has 13 residues. Trimming shortened V by 6 bases and J by 7 bases, and 13 bases separated the two germline ends. Germline CDR1 reads LNHDA; CDR2 reads SQIVND (reference sequence). The CDR3 region has the DNA TGTGCCAGTAGGGAGTCAGGGCGAAATGAGCAGTTCTTC. This codes for CASRESGRNEQFF. The entire variable domain, with the rest obtained from reference TRBV19 and TRBJ2-1, is as follows: DGGITQSPKYLFRKEGQNVTLSCEQNLNHDAMYWYRQDPGQGLRLIYYSQIVNDFQKGDIAEGYSVSREKKESFPLTVTSAQKNPTAFYLCASRESGRNEQFFGPGTRLTVL.

This clone was counted only a few times. Other nucleotide sequences from this sample produce the same CDR3. The V and J genes are TRBV5-1 and TRBJ1-2, with D perhaps matching TRBD1 (6 bases). The CDR3 extends over 14 amino acids. Germline CDR1 reads SGHRS; CDR2 reads YFSETQ. V dropped 0 bases and J dropped 2 bases, with 8 bases sitting between them. CDR3 bases: TGCGCCAGCAGCTTGGGACAGGCGAACTATGGCTACACCTTC. It translates to CASSLGQANYGYTF. Full variable domain (remainder filled in from reference TRBV5-1 and TRBJ1-2): KAGVTQTPRYLIKTRGQQVTLSCSPISGHRSVSWYQQTPGQGLQFLFEYFSETQRNKGNFPGRFSGRQFSNSRSEMNVSTLELGDSALYLCASSLGQANYGYTFGSGTRLTVV.

The rearrangement uses TRBV19 and TRBJ2-3; perhaps TRBD1 as D (5 bases). Between the trimmed V and J ends, which lost 7 bases and 5 bases, there was a span of 10 bases. Germline CDR1 and CDR2: LNHDA and SQIVND (reference sequence). The CDR3 consists of 12 residues. The DNA for the CDR3 is TGTGCCAGTAATTCAGGGTTAGATACGCAGTATTTT. The encoded protein is CASNSGLDTQYF.

The chain couples TRBV14 to TRBJ1-6; 10 bases map to TRBD1. Trimming took 4 bases from V and 10 from J; bases not matched to a gene: 10. Looked up from germline, CDR1 is SGHDN and CDR2 is FVKESK. This CDR3 is built from 16 residues. The DNA of the CDR3 is TGTGCCAGCAGCCTGGGACAGGGGAGTCGTTGGTCACCCCTCCACTTT. It encodes CASSLGQGSRWSPLHF.

This chain connects TRBV19 to TRBJ1-5, with 8 bases that match TRBD1. Germline V gene data show CDR1 as LNHDA and CDR2 as SQIVND (reference sequence). The CDR3 sequence is 15 residues long. J was trimmed by 8 bases and V by 5 bases; bases with no gene match: 11. The CDR3 loop reads CASSSSGTGREPQHF. The CDR3 bases are TGTGCCAGTAGTTCCTCCGGGACAGGCCGGGAGCCCCAGCATTTT.

V usage is TRBV18 and J usage is TRBJ1-2; 11 bases match TRBD1. V dropped 0 bases and J dropped 7; count of bases not matched to a gene: 13. The CDR3 spans 18 residues. Germline V gene lookup returns CDR1 KGHSH and CDR2 LQKENI. Here the CDR3 DNA reads TGTGCCAGCTCACCACCGAACGCGATGGACAGGGGGCTAGGTGGCTACACCTTC. This sequence encodes CASSPPNAMDRGLGGYTF.

This rearrangement joins TRBV7-3 to TRBJ1-5; D is unclear. Trimming left V 1 base short and J 5 bases short, with 6 bases between. The germline gives CDR1 SGHTA, CDR2 FQGTGA. The CDR3 is made up of 13 amino acids. The CDR3 DNA is TGTGCCAGCAGCTTAAATTCGGATCAGCCCCAGCATTTT. It encodes CASSLNSDQPQHF.

This chain joins TRBV10-3 and TRBJ2-2; the D gene is possibly TRBD2 (6 bases). The CDR3 has 16 residues. V lost 0 bases to trimming and J lost 5 bases, with 13 bases between them. Germline V gene lookup returns CDR1 ENHRY and CDR2 SYGVKD. The CDR3 here is CAISESSGSGTGELFF. DNA for the CDR3: TGTGCCATCAGTGAGTCGTCCGGGAGTGGGACCGGGGAGCTGTTTTTT.

The J gene is TRBJ1-6, the V gene TRBV19; no reliable D call. CDR1 is LNHDA, CDR2 SQIVND, per germline (reference sequence). V was clipped by 5 bases and J by 7 bases, with 15 bases between them. This CDR3 contains 15 residues. The CDR3 sequence is CASSPEGRKNSPLHF. The CDR3 nucleotides are TGTGCCAGTAGTCCTGAGGGAAGGAAAAATTCACCCCTCCACTTT.

The gene calls are TRBV11-3 and TRBJ1-3; TRBD1 is a possible D gene (6 bases). Trimming took off 5 bases at V and 3 bases at J, with 8 bases between the two ends. This CDR3 region has 13 residues. Germline V gene sequence: CDR1 SGHNT, CDR2 YENEEA. CDR3 sequence (DNA): TGTGCCAGCAGCGGACAGATTGGAAACACCATATATTTT. Protein: CASSGQIGNTIYF.